This T cell receptor beta chain was sequenced for a study of PD-1 blockade in classical Hodgkin lymphoma. This clone occurred once. Its antigen is as yet unknown. Sequenced by immunoSEQ multiplex PCR; TCRdb stores in-frame clones only, minus some. The sample has around 65,000 clones, approximately 88% seen once. With no exception, relapse followed autologous stem cell transplantation in all patients, and brentuximab vedotin exposure varied. Trimming took 5 bases from V and 0 from J, leaving 14 bases between them. This CDR3 is 15 amino acids long. Germline V lookup: CDR1 GTSNPN, CDR2 SVGIG (reference sequence). General study findings and limits: The diversity seen at baseline in complete responders resembled that of newly diagnosed patients.

The input for sequencing was peripheral blood mononuclear cells (PBMCs), taken at baseline. The clonotype comes from a human donor with classical Hodgkin lymphoma. The chain couples TRBV30 to TRBJ1-3; D is uncertain. CDR3 sequence reads: CAWGRGIPSGNTIYF. The CDR3 DNA sequence: TGTGCCTGGGGACGGGGAATCCCCTCTGGAAACACCATATATTTT.